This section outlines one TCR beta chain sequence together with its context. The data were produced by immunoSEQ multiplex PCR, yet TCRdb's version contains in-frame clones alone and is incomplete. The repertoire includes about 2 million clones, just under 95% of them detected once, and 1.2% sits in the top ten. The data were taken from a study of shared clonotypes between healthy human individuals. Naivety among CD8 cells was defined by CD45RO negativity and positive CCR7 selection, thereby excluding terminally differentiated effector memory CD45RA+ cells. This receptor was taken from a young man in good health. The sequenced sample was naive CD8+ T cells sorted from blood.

The CDR3 is CASSYNRAREQYF. The CDR3 region has the DNA TGTGCCAGCAGTTATAACAGGGCTCGCGAGCAGTACTTC. This chain connects TRBV6-5 to TRBJ2-7; maybe TRBD1 (6 bases). Between the trimmed V and J ends, which lost 3 bases and 6 bases, there was a span of 12 bases. The CDR3 runs 13 residues. In germline, CDR1 is MNHEY, CDR2 SVGAGI.